This passage covers 21 T cell receptor beta chains from one sample sequenced in a study of regulatory T cells in long-lasting Graves disease. The TCR beta library used iRepertoire HTBI primers with Arm-PCR amplification of CDR3. TCRdb passed the multiplex PCR reads through MiXCR, listing each CDR3 protein once. The table has roughly 500,000 distinct CDR3 sequences, 20% to 25% seen once; the top ten hold roughly 7.1%. Time point defined: persistent/refractory GD, antithyroid drugs over 5 years with positive TRAb. PBMCs were the source of the RNA used for TCR sequencing. Here the sequenced sample was peripheral blood mononuclear cells (PBMCs), taken when the disease was refractory, from a patient treated with antithyroid drugs. These receptors originate from a female donor with Graves disease.

V gene TRBV9 combines with J gene TRBJ2-7; D is undetermined. CDR1 SGDLS and CDR2 YYNGEE come from the germline V gene. V shed 4 bases and J shed 0 bases, with 11 bases lying between them. This CDR3 contains 14 residues. The CDR3 loop reads CASSKRSSSYEQYF. The CDR3 DNA is TGTGCCAGCAGCAAACGGTCCAGCTCCTACGAGCAGTACTTC. Together with reference TRBV9 and TRBJ2-7, the CDR3 gives the full variable domain: DSGVTQTPKHLITATGQRVTLRCSPRSGDLSVYWYQQSLDQGLQFLIQYYNGEERAKGNILERFSAQQFPDLHSELNLSSLELGDSALYFCASSKRSSSYEQYFGPGTRLTVT.

This clonotype has a count of ten or more. The chain carries TRBV2 and TRBJ1-5; D is unresolved. The CDR3 contains 14 residues. V lost 1 base to trimming and J lost 3 bases, with 7 bases between them. Germline lookup yields CDR1 SNHLY and CDR2 FYNNEI. In nucleotides, the CDR3 is TGTGCCAGCAGTGAAGGTCACACCAATCAGCCCCAGCATTTT. This sequence encodes CASSEGHTNQPQHF.

The CDR3 sequence: CASTPYEGELFF. CDR3 nucleotides: TGTGCCAGCACCCCCTACGAAGGGGAGCTGTTTTTT. The chain is built from TRBV7-2 and TRBJ2-2; no clear D. The germline V and J ends were trimmed by 7 bases and 8 bases, with 11 bases remaining between them. Germline loops: CDR1 SGHTA, CDR2 FQGNSA. The CDR3 loop spans 12 amino acids.

In the case of this clonotype: Just one base apart from a much larger clone, this may be a read error. The V call is TRBV12-3 or TRBV12-4, the J call TRBJ2-7; tentative D call: TRBD1 (6 bases). The CDR3 is made up of 16 amino acids. CDR3 nucleotides: TGTGCCAGCAGTTTGGGGGCCAGCAGTCCGGCATACGGGCAGTACTTC. Encoded protein: CASSLGASSPAYGQYF.

This clonotype was recorded a few times. V gene TRBV15 combines with J gene TRBJ2-7; D gene ambiguous. CDR3 length: 13 residues. Per the germline V gene, CDR1 is LNHNV and CDR2 is YYDKDF (reference sequence). V lost 1 base, J lost 3 bases, and 7 bases lay in between. CDR3 nucleotide sequence: TGTGCCACCAGCAGAGTTCGGAGCTACGAGCAGTACTTC. This translates into CATSRVRSYEQYF.

This chain uses TRBV27 with TRBJ2-4; 10 bases are a match to TRBD1. The germline CDR1 and CDR2 sequences are MNHEY and SMNVEV (reference sequence). This CDR3 has 16 amino acids. The J segment lost 0 bases and the V segment lost 6 bases, leaving 5 bases of the junction unmatched. The CDR3 reads CASSKDRGLAKNIQYF. The CDR3 coding sequence is TGTGCCAGCAGCAAAGACAGGGGGCTAGCCAAAAACATTCAGTACTTC.

This clonotype has at least ten counts. This chain links TRBV28 with TRBJ1-1, with D hard to call. The V and J ends lost 7 bases and 0 bases respectively, with 3 bases between them. Germline assignment: CDR1 MDHEN and CDR2 SYDVKM. The CDR3 is made up of 11 amino acids. The CDR3 loop is CASKLNTEAFF. CDR3 DNA sequence: TGTGCCAGCAAATTGAACACTGAAGCTTTCTTT.

This sequence joins TRBV6-5 and TRBJ2-7, with D hard to call. The germline CDR1 and CDR2 sequences are MNHEY and SVGAGI. The CDR3 has 13 residues. V gave up 0 bases and J gave up 12 bases, with 15 bases separating them. The CDR3 coding sequence is TGTGCCAGCAGTTACTCGCCGGCTGACATCCTGTACTTC. It encodes CASSYSPADILYF.

This clonotype was recorded at least ten times. The rearrangement links TRBV27 to TRBJ1-5; a weak D match, TRBD1 (6 bases). The CDR3 extends over 13 amino acids. Trimming removed 6 bases at V and 4 bases at J, with 10 bases between. Looked up from germline, CDR1 is MNHEY and CDR2 is SMNVEV (reference sequence). The CDR3 loop reads CASRYRVNQPQHF. In DNA, the CDR3 is TGTGCCAGCAGGTACAGGGTTAATCAGCCCCAGCATTTT.

The table lists this clonotype with many counts. The genes are TRBV24-1 and TRBJ2-2, with a weak D call TRBD2 (6 bases). This CDR3 is 16 amino acids long. Germline V gives CDR1 KGHDR, CDR2 SFDVKD. V was pared by 4 bases and J by 5 bases, with 16 bases between. The CDR3 sequence is CATSDGPGLRTGELFF. For the CDR3, the DNA is TGTGCCACCAGTGACGGACCGGGACTTAGAACCGGGGAGCTGTTTTTT.

The chain carries TRBV5-1 and TRBJ2-5, with D perhaps TRBD1 (5 bases). The CDR3 runs to 13 residues. The germline V gene has CDR1 SGHRS and CDR2 YFSETQ. V was cut by 9 bases and J by 5 bases, with 17 bases left in between. This CDR3 is CATRQLPEETQYF. CDR3 sequence (DNA): TGCGCCACCCGACAGTTGCCGGAGGAGACCCAGTACTTC.

V usage is TRBV20-1 and J usage is TRBJ2-7; 15 bases map to TRBD2. This CDR3 comprises 17 residues. Germline CDR1 reads DFQATT; CDR2 reads SNEGSKA (reference sequence). Germline trimming cut 6 bases from V and 5 bases from J; bases unmatched to any gene: 14. The CDR3 nucleotides are TGCAGTGCCTCCCGGACTAGCGGGGGGGCAAAGCTACACGAGCAGTACTTC. It codes for CSASRTSGGAKLHEQYF.

In this sample, this clonotype turned up a few times. This chain uses TRBV19 with TRBJ1-6, with 8 positions matching TRBD1. The J segment lost 9 bases and the V segment lost 1 base, leaving 5 bases of the junction unmatched. The CDR3 runs to 15 residues. In germline, CDR1 is LNHDA, CDR2 SQIVND (reference sequence). CDR3 bases: TGTGCCAGTAGTATAGGACAGGGGTTCCGTTCACCCCTCCACTTT. This translates into CASSIGQGFRSPLHF.

In this sample, this clonotype turned up many times. The rearrangement joins TRBV28 to TRBJ2-5, with unresolved D. Trimming left V 1 base short and J 5 bases short, with 8 bases between. The CDR3 length is 13 residues. Germline loops: CDR1 MDHEN, CDR2 SYDVKM. CDR3 nucleotides: TGTGCCAGCAGTTTATACAAGTCGGAGACCCAGTACTTC. Translating gives CASSLYKSETQYF.

The chain uses TRBV12-5 and TRBJ2-1, with 7 bases that match TRBD2. The germline V gene has CDR1 LGHNT and CDR2 FRNRAP. V shed 0 bases and J 6 bases; nucleotides not matched to a gene: 11. This CDR3 region has 17 residues. CDR3 residues: CASGLVLGEGRSNEQFF. CDR3 in DNA: TGTGCTAGTGGTTTGGTACTGGGGGAGGGTCGTAGCAATGAGCAGTTCTTC.

The chain joins TRBV5-8 to TRBJ1-6, with TRBD1 matching 9 bases. This CDR3 has 18 amino acids. The trim removed 0 bases at V and 0 bases at J, leaving 4 bases unmatched. Germline CDR1 is SGHTS and CDR2 is YDEGEE. The CDR3 coding sequence is TGTGCCAGCAGCTTGGAAGGGACAGGGCCCTCCTATAATTCACCCCTCCACTTT. It is translated as CASSLEGTGPSYNSPLHF.

This clonotype came up a few times. The chain has TRBV19 and TRBJ2-2, with 8 bases that match TRBD2. CDR3 length: 18 residues. The V gene's germline CDR1 is LNHDA and CDR2 SQIVND (reference sequence). V dropped 3 bases and J dropped 2; count of bases not matched to a gene: 11. DNA for the CDR3: TGTGCCAGTAGTATGAGGGGTAGCGGGGACCTCAACACCGGGGAGCTGTTTTTT. This codes for CASSMRGSGDLNTGELFF.

J is TRBJ1-2 and V is TRBV5-5, with TRBD1 identical over 8 bases. This CDR3 spans 14 amino acids. In germline, CDR1 is SGHKS, CDR2 YYEKEE (reference sequence). Trimming took 1 base from V and 4 from J; bases not matched to a gene: 3. The CDR3 protein is CASSLRDRSYGYTF. The CDR3 DNA reads as TGTGCCAGCAGCTTGCGGGACAGGAGCTATGGCTACACCTTC.

This clonotype was detected only a few times. The chain links TRBV24-1 to TRBJ1-4; D is perhaps TRBD1 (5 bases). CDR1 and CDR2 from the germline V gene are KGHDR and SFDVKD. The CDR3 is made up of 16 amino acids. V was trimmed by 4 bases and J by 7 bases, leaving 18 bases between them. The CDR3 sequence is CATSDSSGAGSEKLFF. Here the CDR3 DNA reads TGTGCCACCAGTGACTCGTCCGGGGCAGGGAGTGAAAAACTGTTTTTT.

This clonotype was detected ten times or more. The chain has TRBV28 and TRBJ1-5; D ambiguous. The CDR3 loop spans 15 amino acids. Germline V gene data show CDR1 as MDHEN and CDR2 as SYDVKM. V lost 10 bases to trimming and J lost 1 base, with 17 bases between them. CDR3 protein: CAIRAGGLSNQPQHF. The CDR3, as DNA: TGTGCCATTAGGGCAGGTGGGTTGAGCAATCAGCCCCAGCATTTT. The complete variable domain, with remaining parts taken from reference TRBV28 and TRBJ1-5, reads DVKVTQSSRYLVKRTGEKVFLECVQDMDHENMFWYRQDPGLGLRLIYFSYDVKMKEKGDIPEGYSVSREKKERFSLILESASTNQTSMYLCAIRAGGLSNQPQHFGDGTRLSIL.

The CDR3 DNA follows: TGTGCCAGCAGCTTAAATACAGTAGAGACCCAGTACTTC. Translated: CASSLNTVETQYF. V is TRBV7-9 and J is TRBJ2-5, with D hard to call. The CDR3 has 13 residues. Germline V lookup: CDR1 SEHNR, CDR2 FQNEAQ (reference sequence). The V end lost 2 bases, the J end lost 4 bases, and 8 bases lay between the germline ends.